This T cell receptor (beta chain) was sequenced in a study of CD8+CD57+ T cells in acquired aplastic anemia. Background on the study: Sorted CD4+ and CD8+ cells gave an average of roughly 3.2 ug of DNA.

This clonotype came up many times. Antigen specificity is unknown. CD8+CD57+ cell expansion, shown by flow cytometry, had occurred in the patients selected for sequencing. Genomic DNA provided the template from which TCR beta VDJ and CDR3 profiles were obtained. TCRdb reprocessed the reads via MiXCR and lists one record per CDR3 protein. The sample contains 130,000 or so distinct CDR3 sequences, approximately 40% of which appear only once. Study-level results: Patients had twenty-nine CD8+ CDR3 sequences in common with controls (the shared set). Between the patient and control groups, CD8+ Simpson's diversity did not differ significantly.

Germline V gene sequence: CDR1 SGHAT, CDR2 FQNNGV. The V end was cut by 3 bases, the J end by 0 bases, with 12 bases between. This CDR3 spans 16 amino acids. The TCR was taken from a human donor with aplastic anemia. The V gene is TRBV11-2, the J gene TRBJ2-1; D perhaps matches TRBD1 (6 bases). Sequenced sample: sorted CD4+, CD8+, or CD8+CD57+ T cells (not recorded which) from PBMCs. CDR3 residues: CASSLGTRSSYNEQFF. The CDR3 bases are TGTGCCAGCAGCTTGGGGACACGGAGCTCCTACAATGAGCAGTTCTTC. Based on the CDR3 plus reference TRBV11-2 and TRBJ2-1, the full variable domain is EAGVAQSPRYKIIEKRQSVAFWCNPISGHATLYWYQQILGQGPKLLIQFQNNGVVDDSQLPKDRFSAERLKGVDSTLKIQPAKLEDSAVYLCASSLGTRSSYNEQFFGPGTRLTVL.